This T cell receptor beta chain is drawn from a study of T cell repertoires in cytomegalovirus infection. TCRdb recomputed calls from the reads with MiXCR, one row per CDR3 protein. The sample shows under 800,000 distinct CDR3 sequences, 20% to 25% of them seen only once. The sample comprised CD8+ T cells from PBMCs. The origin of this receptor is a human donor in good health (CMV status not recorded). Some clones in this sample may be carry-over from other donors' samples.

The CDR3, as DNA: TGTGCCATCGCGACAGGGAATCGGAACTATGGCTACACCTTC. Amino acid sequence: CAIATGNRNYGYTF. The chain uses TRBV10-3 and TRBJ1-2; 7 bases line up with TRBD1. The CDR3 covers 14 residues. After removal of 8 bases from V and 2 bases from J, the junction contained 8 bases not matched to a gene. Germline lookup yields CDR1 ENHRY and CDR2 SYGVKD.